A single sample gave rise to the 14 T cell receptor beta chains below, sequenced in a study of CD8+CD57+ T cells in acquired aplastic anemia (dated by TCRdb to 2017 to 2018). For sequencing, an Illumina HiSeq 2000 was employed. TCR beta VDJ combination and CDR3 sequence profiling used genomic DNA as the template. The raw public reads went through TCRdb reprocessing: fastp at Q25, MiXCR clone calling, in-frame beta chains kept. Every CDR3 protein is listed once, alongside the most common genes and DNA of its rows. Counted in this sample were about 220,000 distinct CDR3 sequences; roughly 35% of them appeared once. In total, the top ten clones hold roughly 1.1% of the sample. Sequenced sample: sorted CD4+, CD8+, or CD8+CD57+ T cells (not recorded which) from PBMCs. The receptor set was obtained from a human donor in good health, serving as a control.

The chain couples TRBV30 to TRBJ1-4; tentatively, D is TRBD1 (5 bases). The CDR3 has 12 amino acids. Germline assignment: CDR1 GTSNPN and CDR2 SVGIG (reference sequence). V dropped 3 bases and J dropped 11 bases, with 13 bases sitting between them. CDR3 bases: TGTGCCTGGAGCGCTAGGGCAGGGAAACTGTTTTTT. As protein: CAWSARAGKLFF. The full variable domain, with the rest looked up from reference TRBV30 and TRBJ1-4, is SQTIHQWPATLVQPVGSPLSLECTVEGTSNPNLYWYRQAAGRGLQLLFYSVGIGQISSEVPQNLSASRPQDRQFILSSKKLLLSDSGFYLCAWSARAGKLFFGSGTQLSVL.

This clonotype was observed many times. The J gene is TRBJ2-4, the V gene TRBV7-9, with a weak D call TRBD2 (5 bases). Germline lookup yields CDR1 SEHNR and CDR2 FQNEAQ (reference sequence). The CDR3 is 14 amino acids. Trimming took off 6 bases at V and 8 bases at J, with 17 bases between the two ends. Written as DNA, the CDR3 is TGTGCCAGCAGTTATGGGCCCTCCGGGGACATTCAGTACTTC. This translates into CASSYGPSGDIQYF.

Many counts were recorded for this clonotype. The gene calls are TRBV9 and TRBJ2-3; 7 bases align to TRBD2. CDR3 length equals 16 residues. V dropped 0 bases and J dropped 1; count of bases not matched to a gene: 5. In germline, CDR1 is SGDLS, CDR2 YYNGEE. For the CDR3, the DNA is TGTGCCAGCAGCGTAGCGGTAACTAGCGGCACAGATACGCAGTATTTT. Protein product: CASSVAVTSGTDTQYF.

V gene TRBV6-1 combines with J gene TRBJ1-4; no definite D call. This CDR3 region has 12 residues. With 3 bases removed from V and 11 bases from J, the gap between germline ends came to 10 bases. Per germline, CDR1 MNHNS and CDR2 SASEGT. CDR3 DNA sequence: TGTGCCAGCAGTGAGTTAAATCGCAAACTGTTTTTT. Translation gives CASSELNRKLFF.

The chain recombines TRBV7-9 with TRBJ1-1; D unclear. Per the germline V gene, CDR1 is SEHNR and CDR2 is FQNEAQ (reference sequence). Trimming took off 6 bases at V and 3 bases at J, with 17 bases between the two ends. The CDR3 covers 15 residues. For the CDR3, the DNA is TGTGCCAGCAGTTCCGGTATCCCCGGCTACACTGAAGCTTTCTTT. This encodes CASSSGIPGYTEAFF.

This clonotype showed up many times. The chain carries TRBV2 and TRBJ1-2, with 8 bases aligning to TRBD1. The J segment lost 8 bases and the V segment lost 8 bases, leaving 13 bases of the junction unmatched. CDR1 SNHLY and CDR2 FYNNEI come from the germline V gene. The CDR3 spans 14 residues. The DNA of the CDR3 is TGTGCCAGCGATGGTCGCAGGGGGCTTTACGGCTACACCTTC. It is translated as CASDGRRGLYGYTF.

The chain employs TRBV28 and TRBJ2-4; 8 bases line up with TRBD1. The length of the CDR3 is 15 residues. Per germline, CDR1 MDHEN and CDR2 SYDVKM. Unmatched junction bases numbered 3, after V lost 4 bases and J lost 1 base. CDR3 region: CASSSGGEAKNIQYF. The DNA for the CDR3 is TGTGCCAGCAGTTCAGGGGGCGAGGCCAAAAACATTCAGTACTTC.

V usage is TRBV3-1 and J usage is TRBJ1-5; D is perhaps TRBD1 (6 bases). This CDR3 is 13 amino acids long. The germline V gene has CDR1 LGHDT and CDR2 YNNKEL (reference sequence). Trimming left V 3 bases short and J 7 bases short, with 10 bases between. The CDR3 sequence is CASSHWDTQPQHF. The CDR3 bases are TGTGCCAGCAGCCATTGGGACACACAGCCCCAGCATTTT.

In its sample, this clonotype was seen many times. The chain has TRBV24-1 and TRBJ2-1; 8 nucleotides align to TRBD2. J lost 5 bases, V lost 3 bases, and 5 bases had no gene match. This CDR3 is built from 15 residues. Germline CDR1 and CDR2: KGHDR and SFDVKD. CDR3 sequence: CATSDSGSPHNEQFF. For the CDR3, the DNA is TGTGCCACCAGTGATAGCGGGAGCCCCCACAATGAGCAGTTCTTC.

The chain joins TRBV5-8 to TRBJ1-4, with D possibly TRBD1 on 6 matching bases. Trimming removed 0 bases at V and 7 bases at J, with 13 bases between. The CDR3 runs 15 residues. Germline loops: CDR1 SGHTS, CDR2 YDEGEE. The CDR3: CASSLGGTGIEKLFF. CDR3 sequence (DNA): TGTGCCAGCAGCTTGGGTGGTACAGGGATTGAAAAACTGTTTTTT.

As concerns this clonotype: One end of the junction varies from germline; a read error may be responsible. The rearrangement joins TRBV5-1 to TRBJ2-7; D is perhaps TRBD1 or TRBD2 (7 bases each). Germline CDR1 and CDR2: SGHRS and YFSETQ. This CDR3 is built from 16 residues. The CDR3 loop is CASSLVAGRGDYEQHF. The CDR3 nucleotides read TGCGCCAGCAGCTTGGTAGCGGGCAGGGGGGACTACGAGCAGCACTTC. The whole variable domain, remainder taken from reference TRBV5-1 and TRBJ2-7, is KAGVTQTPRYLIKTRGQQVTLSCSPISGHRSVSWYQQTPGQGLQFLFEYFSETQRNKGNFPGRFSGRQFSNSRSEMNVSTLELGDSALYLCASSLVAGRGDYEQHFGPGTRLTVT.

The CDR3: CASSRTGGYLSTDTQYF. The CDR3 nucleotides read TGTGCCAGCAGTCGAACAGGGGGGTACCTCAGCACAGATACGCAGTATTTT. The chain carries TRBV6-1 and TRBJ2-3, with TRBD1 identical over 8 bases. With V trimmed by 5 bases and J by 0 bases, 10 bases remained unmatched. CDR3 length equals 17 residues. Germline V gene sequence: CDR1 MNHNS, CDR2 SASEGT.

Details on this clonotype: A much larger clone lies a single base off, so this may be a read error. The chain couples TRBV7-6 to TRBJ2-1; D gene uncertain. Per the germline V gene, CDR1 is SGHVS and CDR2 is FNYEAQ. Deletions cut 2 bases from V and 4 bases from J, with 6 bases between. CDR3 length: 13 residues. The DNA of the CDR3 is TGTGCCAGCAGCTTATTACGGTACAATGAGCAGTTCTTC. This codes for CASSLLRYNEQFF.

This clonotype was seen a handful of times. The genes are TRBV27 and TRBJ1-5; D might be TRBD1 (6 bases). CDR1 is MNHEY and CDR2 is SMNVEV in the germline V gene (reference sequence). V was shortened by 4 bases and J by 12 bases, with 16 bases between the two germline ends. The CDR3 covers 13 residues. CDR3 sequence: CASSSQSHRDQHF. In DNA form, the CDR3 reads TGTGCCAGCAGTTCTCAATCACACAGGGACCAGCATTTT.